These T cell receptor beta chains were read from a single sample in a study of response to subunit inactivated influenza vaccine. Each CDR3 protein gets one entry after TCRdb re-called the RT-PCR reads with MiXCR. This table has around 710,000 distinct CDR3 sequences, approximately 15% appearing once. The sequenced sample was PBMCs from blood, obtained 14 to 15 days before vaccination. The origin of the receptors is a man in his fifties or sixties who received an inactivated influenza vaccine. The CDR3 runs from the conserved cysteine through the conserved F or W. A D gene is named only where the DNA matches it firmly. For some rows the clone size is stated as once, few or many, or as a class when expanded; others skip it.

d_call	v_call	j_call	clone_size	cdr3_nt	cdr3_aa
NA	TRBV20-1	TRBJ2-2	few	TGCAGTGCTAGGAATCCCCGGGACGCAGCGTCCGGGGAGCTGTTTTTT	CSARNPRDAASGELFF
NA	TRBV4-1	TRBJ1-2	few	TGCGCCAGCAGCCAAGGGGGGGCCGAAATCAACTATGGCTACACCTTC	CASSQGGAEINYGYTF
NA	TRBV7-8	TRBJ2-1	many	TGTGCCAGCAGCTTAGTAGACACTGTACGGGAGCAGTTCTTC	CASSLVDTVREQFF
NA	TRBV3-1	TRBJ2-1	few	TGTGCCAGCAGCCAAGATCAGCAGGTCTACAATGAGCAGTTCTTC	CASSQDQQVYNEQFF
NA	TRBV7-9	TRBJ1-1	NA	TGTGCCAGCAGCTTTGGCCCAGTGGGAGATATGAACACTGAAGCTTTCTTT	CASSFGPVGDMNTEAFF
TRBD2	TRBV11-2	TRBJ2-7	NA	TGTGCCAGCAGCATACAAACTAGCGCCGTGGGGTACTTC	CASSIQTSAVGYF
TRBD2	TRBV6-2/TRBV6-3	TRBJ2-3	NA	TGTGCCAGCAGTTACCGCCTAGCGGGAGAGATCACAGATACGCAGTATTTT	CASSYRLAGEITDTQYF
NA	TRBV4-2	TRBJ1-1	NA	TGTGCCAGCAGCCAAGCCCCGGGCGGGGTTAGGAACACTGAAGCTTTCTTT	CASSQAPGGVRNTEAFF
NA	TRBV7-9	TRBJ2-7	NA	TGTGCCAGCAGTCCCCCGTTTCGAGAGCAGTACTTC	CASSPPFREQYF
NA	TRBV6-6	TRBJ2-3	NA	TGTGCCAGCACGGCAACTCGCACAGATACGCAGTATTTT	CASTATRTDTQYF
NA	TRBV10-3	TRBJ2-1	few	TGTGCCACCTCACCTGCAGGGATGGGCAATGAGCAGTTCTTC	CATSPAGMGNEQFF
NA	TRBV27	TRBJ2-1	NA	TGTGCCAGCAGCAGAGCTCCAAGCTCCTACAATGAGCAGTTCTTC	CASSRAPSSYNEQFF
TRBD2	TRBV4-3	TRBJ2-7	NA	TGCGCCAGCAGCCGGACTAGCGGGAGATCCGAGCAGTACTTC	CASSRTSGRSEQYF
NA	TRBV12-3/TRBV12-4	TRBJ1-2	NA	TGTGCCAGCCGCACAGGTTATAATGGCTACACCTTC	CASRTGYNGYTF
NA	TRBV3-1	TRBJ2-7	NA	TGTGCCAGCAGCTTCGCCTGGCGGGAATACGAGCAGTACTTC	CASSFAWREYEQYF
TRBD1	TRBV5-1	TRBJ2-1	NA	TGCGCCAGCCAGATGGACAGGGGCCACAATGAGCAGTTCTTC	CASQMDRGHNEQFF
NA	TRBV12-3/TRBV12-4	TRBJ2-3	NA	TGTGCCAGCAGCTCCGCGTTTTCCCCGCAGTATTTT	CASSSAFSPQYF
NA	TRBV29-1	TRBJ2-3	few	TGCAGCGTTGTACGTCGGGGATTGAGCACAGATACGCAGTATTTT	CSVVRRGLSTDTQYF
NA	TRBV24-1	TRBJ1-4	few	TGTGCCACCAGTGATTTGGGGGGCGAAAAACTGTTTTTT	CATSDLGGEKLFF
TRBD2	TRBV5-6	TRBJ2-5	NA	TGTGCCAGCAGCTCGGGGGGAAACAAAGAGACCCAGTACTTC	CASSSGGNKETQYF
NA	TRBV20-1	TRBJ2-5	few	TGCAGTGCGAACCAACAGGGCTTGCGAGAGACCCAGTACTTC	CSANQQGLRETQYF
NA	TRBV6-2/TRBV6-3	TRBJ2-7	few	TGTGCCAGCAGTTCTTACAAGTCCTACGAGCAGTACTTC	CASSSYKSYEQYF
TRBD1	TRBV10-3	TRBJ2-1	many	TGTGCCATCAGTGATTACAAGGGGGCGATCTACAATGAGCAGTTCTTC	CAISDYKGAIYNEQFF
TRBD2	TRBV6-1	TRBJ2-1	NA	TGTGCCAGCAGTACCACCCTGGGAGCGGGAGGCTGGGATGAGCAGTTCTTC	CASSTTLGAGGWDEQFF
NA	TRBV19	TRBJ1-1	NA	TGTGCCAGTAGTAAGATGGAGAGAAATGAAGCTTTCTTT	CASSKMERNEAFF
NA	TRBV27	TRBJ2-2	NA	TGTGCCAGCAGTTTATCCCCGGGGAGCGGGGAGCTGTTTTTT	CASSLSPGSGELFF
NA	TRBV9	TRBJ2-3	few	TGTGCCAGCAGCAAAGACCTAGCGACGAGCACAGATACGCAGTATTTT	CASSKDLATSTDTQYF
TRBD1	TRBV6-2/TRBV6-3	TRBJ2-1	NA	TGTGCCAGCTGTCAAATGGACAGGGGTTGGGAGTTCTTC	CASCQMDRGWEFF
NA	TRBV28	TRBJ1-1	NA	TGTGCCAGCAGTACCTTGATCACTGAAGCTTTCTTT	CASSTLITEAFF
NA	TRBV4-3	TRBJ2-5	many	TGTGCCAGCAGCCAGGGAACCCAAGAGACCCAGTACTTC	CASSQGTQETQYF
TRBD2	TRBV4-2	TRBJ2-1	NA	TGTGCCAGCAGCCAAGATCTGGGAGGGGCTTCCTACAATGAGCAGTTCTTC	CASSQDLGGASYNEQFF
NA	TRBV28	TRBJ2-1	many	TGTGCCACCCTCAGGGAGCCCCCCTACAATGAGCAGTTCTTC	CATLREPPYNEQFF
TRBD1	TRBV5-5	TRBJ2-5	many	TGTGCCAGCAGCCCCAGGACAGGGGCACAAGAGACCCAGTACTTC	CASSPRTGAQETQYF
NA	TRBV7-9	TRBJ2-1	many	TGTGCCAGCAGCTTAGGAGGCGGGGTTTACAATGAGCAGTTCTTC	CASSLGGGVYNEQFF
NA	TRBV20-1	TRBJ2-7	few	TGCAGTGCTCTCAATTGGGAGAGCTCCTACGAGCAGTACTTC	CSALNWESSYEQYF
TRBD1	TRBV24-1	TRBJ2-1	NA	TGTGCCACCAGTGATTTCCTTAACCCGACAGGGAGCACGCACAATGAGCAGTTCTTC	CATSDFLNPTGSTHNEQFF
NA	TRBV12-3/TRBV12-4	TRBJ2-3	few	TGTGCCAGCAGTTTATTTGGGGCTGGGCCTGATACGCAGTATTTT	CASSLFGAGPDTQYF
NA	TRBV6-5	TRBJ2-5	many	TGTGCCAGCAGTTACTGGAGTTCGAGGGGCGGGGAGACCCAGTACTTC	CASSYWSSRGGETQYF
NA	TRBV29-1	TRBJ1-1	NA	TGCAGCGTTGAATATGGAGGGACTGAAGCTTTCTTT	CSVEYGGTEAFF
NA	TRBV20-1	TRBJ2-1	few	TGCAGTGCTAGCAACGAGTGGGTAGGCTACAATGAGCAGTTCTTC	CSASNEWVGYNEQFF
NA	TRBV12-3/TRBV12-4	TRBJ1-1	NA	TGTGCCAGCAGTTTCGTGGGTGGGGCCACGTCAGCTGCAGCTTTCTTT	CASSFVGGATSAAAFF
TRBD1	TRBV7-2	TRBJ1-2	few	TGTGCCAGCAGCTACCTAAAGGGACAGGGCTATGGCTACACCTTC	CASSYLKGQGYGYTF
NA	TRBV5-1	TRBJ2-1	NA	TGCGCCAGCAGCTTGGCCCAGGGAGCTTCCAATGAGCAGTTCTTC	CASSLAQGASNEQFF
TRBD1	TRBV20-1	TRBJ2-3	NA	TGCAGTGCACAGGACAGGGGTAGCACAGATACGCAGTATTTT	CSAQDRGSTDTQYF
NA	TRBV5-1	TRBJ1-1	many	TGCGCCAGCAGCAGAACCCGGACGGAGGTGAACACTGAAGCTTTCTTT	CASSRTRTEVNTEAFF
TRBD1	TRBV20-1	TRBJ2-7	many	TGCAGTACCCCGGGACAGGACTACGAGCAGTACTTC	CSTPGQDYEQYF
NA	TRBV9	TRBJ2-7	few	TGTGCCAGCAGCGTAGCTACGGGGAATACCCACGAGCAGTACTTC	CASSVATGNTHEQYF
NA	TRBV3-1	TRBJ1-6	few	TGTGCCAGCAGCCACGGACAGTCCAATTCACCCCTCCACTTT	CASSHGQSNSPLHF